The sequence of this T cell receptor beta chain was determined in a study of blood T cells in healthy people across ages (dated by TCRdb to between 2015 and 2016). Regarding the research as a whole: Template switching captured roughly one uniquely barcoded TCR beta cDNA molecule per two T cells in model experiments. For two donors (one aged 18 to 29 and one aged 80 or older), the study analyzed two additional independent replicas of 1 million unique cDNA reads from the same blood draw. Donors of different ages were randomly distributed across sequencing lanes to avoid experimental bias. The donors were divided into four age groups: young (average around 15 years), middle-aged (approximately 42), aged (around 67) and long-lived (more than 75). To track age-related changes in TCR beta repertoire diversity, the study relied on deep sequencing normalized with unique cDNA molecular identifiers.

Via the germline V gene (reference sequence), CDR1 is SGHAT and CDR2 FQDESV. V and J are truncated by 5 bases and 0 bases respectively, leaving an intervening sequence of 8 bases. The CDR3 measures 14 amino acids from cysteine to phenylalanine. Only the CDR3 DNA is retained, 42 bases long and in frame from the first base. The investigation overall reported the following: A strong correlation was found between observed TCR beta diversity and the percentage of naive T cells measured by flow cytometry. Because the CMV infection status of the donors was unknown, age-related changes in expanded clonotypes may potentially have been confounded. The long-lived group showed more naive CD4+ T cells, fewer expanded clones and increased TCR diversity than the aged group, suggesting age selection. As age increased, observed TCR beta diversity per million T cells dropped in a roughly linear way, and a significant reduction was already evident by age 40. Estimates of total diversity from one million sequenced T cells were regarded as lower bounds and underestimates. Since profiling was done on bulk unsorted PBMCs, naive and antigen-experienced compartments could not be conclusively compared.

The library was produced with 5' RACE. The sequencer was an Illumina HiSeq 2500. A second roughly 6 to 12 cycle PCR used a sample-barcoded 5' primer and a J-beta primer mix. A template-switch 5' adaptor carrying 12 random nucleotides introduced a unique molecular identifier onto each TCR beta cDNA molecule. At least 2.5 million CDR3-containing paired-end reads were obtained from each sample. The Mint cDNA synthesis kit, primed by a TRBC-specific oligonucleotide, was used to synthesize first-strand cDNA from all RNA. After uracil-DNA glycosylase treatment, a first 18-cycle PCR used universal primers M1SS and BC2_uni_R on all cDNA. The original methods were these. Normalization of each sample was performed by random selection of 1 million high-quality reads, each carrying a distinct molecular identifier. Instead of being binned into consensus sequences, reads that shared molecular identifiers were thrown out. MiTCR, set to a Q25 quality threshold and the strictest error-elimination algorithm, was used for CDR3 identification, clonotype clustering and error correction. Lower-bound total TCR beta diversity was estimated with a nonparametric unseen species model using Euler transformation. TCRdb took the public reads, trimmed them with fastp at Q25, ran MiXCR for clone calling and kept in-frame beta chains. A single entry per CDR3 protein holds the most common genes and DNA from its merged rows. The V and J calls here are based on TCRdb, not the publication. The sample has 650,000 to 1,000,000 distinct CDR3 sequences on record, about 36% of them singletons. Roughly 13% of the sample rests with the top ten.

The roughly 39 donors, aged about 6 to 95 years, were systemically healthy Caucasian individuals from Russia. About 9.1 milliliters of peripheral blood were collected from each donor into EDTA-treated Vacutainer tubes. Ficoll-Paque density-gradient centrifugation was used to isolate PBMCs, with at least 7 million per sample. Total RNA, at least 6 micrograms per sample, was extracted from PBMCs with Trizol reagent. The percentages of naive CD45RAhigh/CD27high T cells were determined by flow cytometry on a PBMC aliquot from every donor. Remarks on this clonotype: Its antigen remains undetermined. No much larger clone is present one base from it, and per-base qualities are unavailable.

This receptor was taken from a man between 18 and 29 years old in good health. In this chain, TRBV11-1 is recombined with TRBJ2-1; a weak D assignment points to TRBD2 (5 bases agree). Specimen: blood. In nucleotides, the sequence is TGTGCCAGCAGCACCCGGGGCTCCTACAATGAGCAGTTCTTC. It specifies CASSTRGSYNEQFF.